This TCR beta chain was captured by sequencing in a study of T cell responses to AZD1222 COVID-19 vaccine. Study-level points and caveats: In all cases, repertoires were sampled only after the peak T cell response.

With respect to this clone: What it binds is unknown.

The CDR3 is 13 residues long. Germline loops: CDR1 SEHNR, CDR2 FQNEAQ (reference sequence). Trimming stripped 7 bases from V and 3 bases from J, with 13 bases between. Sequencing was performed with immunoSEQ multiplex PCR; in TCRdb, only in-frame clones are kept and a portion is missing. The sample includes 70,000 to 95,000 clones, around 84% of them seen just once. The sequence was obtained from an adult in good health. This specimen was peripheral blood, taken on day 0 of AZD1222 vaccination. The rearrangement links TRBV7-9 to TRBJ2-7; the D is unclear. CDR3 amino acids: CASTPLGSYEQYF. The CDR3, as DNA: TGTGCCAGCACCCCCTTGGGCAGCTACGAGCAGTACTTC.